The 30 T cell receptor beta chains reported below all come from one sample, sequenced in a study of shared clonotypes between healthy human individuals. Data came from immunoSEQ multiplex PCR; TCRdb stores just in-frame clones and leaves some out. Counted here are 650,000 to 800,000 clones, around 77% occurring once; the ten biggest clones make up around 1.7%. Material: memory CD4+ T cells sorted from blood. Indicated subset: CD45RA-negative fraction. All receptors come from a woman in her thirties in good health.

This clone was seen a single time. The genes are TRBV5-1 and TRBJ2-3, with a weak D call TRBD2 (6 bases). From germline, CDR1 is SGHRS and CDR2 YFSETQ. The CDR3 extends over 15 amino acids. V lost 3 bases to trimming and J lost 1 base, with 12 bases between them. CDR3: CASSSVGEGTDTQYF. The CDR3 DNA is TGCGCCAGCAGCTCGGTGGGGGAGGGCACAGATACGCAGTATTTT.

At least ten counts were recorded for this clone. This rearrangement joins TRBV10-3 to TRBJ2-3; 7 nucleotides match TRBD1. CDR3 length equals 14 residues. Germline V lookup: CDR1 ENHRY, CDR2 SYGVKD. The J segment lost 4 bases and the V segment lost 4 bases, leaving 5 bases of the junction unmatched. In DNA, the CDR3 is TGTGCCATCAGTGGGACCCAGGGGGCAGATACGCAGTATTTT. Translating it yields CAISGTQGADTQYF.

The gene calls are TRBV5-1 and TRBJ2-1; 8 bases align to TRBD2. There are 16 residues in the CDR3. The V and J ends lost 3 bases and 0 bases, in that order; junction bases with no gene match: 5. Germline CDR1 reads SGHRS; CDR2 reads YFSETQ. The CDR3 spells CASSSAGGHSYNEQFF. CDR3 nucleotide sequence: TGCGCCAGCAGCTCTGCGGGGGGACACTCCTACAATGAGCAGTTCTTC.

V and J are TRBV6-1 and TRBJ2-7, with TRBD2 identical over 14 bases. Germline V gene sequence: CDR1 MNHNS, CDR2 SASEGT. J gave up 7 bases and V 7 bases, and 3 bases lay outside the gene matches. The CDR3 has 13 residues. CDR3 DNA sequence: TGTGCCAGCACCGGGACTAGCGGGAGTGAGCAGTACTTC. Protein sequence: CASTGTSGSEQYF.

In its sample, this clone was seen many times. In DNA, the CDR3 is TGTGCCAGCAGCCGGACAGGGGCTGAAAGGTACGAGCAGTACTTC. Amino acid sequence: CASSRTGAERYEQYF. The J gene is TRBJ2-7, the V gene TRBV4-2; 9 nucleotides align to TRBD1. The germline V gene encodes CDR1 LGHNA and CDR2 YNFKEQ. The CDR3 runs to 15 residues. Losses at the gene ends were 4 bases for V and 4 bases for J; bases not matched to a gene: 8.

V is TRBV5-5 and J is TRBJ2-4, with 8 nucleotides matching TRBD1. The V gene's germline CDR1 is SGHKS and CDR2 YYEKEE (reference sequence). V lost 3 bases, J lost 6 bases, and 5 bases stayed unmatched. There are 14 residues in the CDR3. The CDR3 protein is CASSWIQGVNIQYF. The DNA of the CDR3 is TGTGCCAGCAGCTGGATACAGGGGGTAAACATTCAGTACTTC.

This clone was detected a few times. The sample has other DNA sequences that encode this CDR3 too. V and J are TRBV28 and TRBJ2-7, with D maybe TRBD2 (5 bases). The V gene's germline CDR1 is MDHEN and CDR2 SYDVKM. The CDR3 extends over 13 amino acids. V shed 5 bases and J shed 4 bases, with 12 bases lying between them. The CDR3 nucleotides are TGTGCCAGCAGTCCCAGCCGCGGGTACGAGCAGTACTTC. It yields the protein CASSPSRGYEQYF.

This clone was seen a handful of times. The rearrangement uses TRBV7-9 and TRBJ1-1; D not certain. V lost 3 bases and J 0 bases, leaving 5 bases between the germline ends. The CDR3 is 13 amino acids. Per the germline V gene, CDR1 is SEHNR and CDR2 is FQNEAQ (reference sequence). The CDR3 protein is CASSFDVNTEAFF. CDR3 coding DNA: TGTGCCAGCAGCTTTGACGTGAACACTGAAGCTTTCTTT. The whole variable domain, filled in from reference TRBV7-9 and TRBJ1-1, reads DTGVSQNPRHKITKRGQNVTFRCDPISEHNRLYWYRQTLGQGPEFLTYFQNEAQLEKSRLLSDRFSAERPKGSFSTLEIQRTEQGDSAMYLCASSFDVNTEAFFGQGTRLTVV.

The chain has TRBV2 and TRBJ1-5; the D is unclear. Trimming removed 2 bases at V and 4 bases at J, with 6 bases between. From germline, CDR1 is SNHLY and CDR2 FYNNEI. The CDR3 length is 13 residues. The CDR3 coding sequence is TGTGCCAGCAGTGAAAGGGTAAATCAGCCCCAGCATTTT. It encodes CASSERVNQPQHF. Full variable domain (rest looked up from reference TRBV2 and TRBJ1-5): EPEVTQTPSHQVTQMGQEVILRCVPISNHLYFYWYRQILGQKVEFLVSFYNNEISEKSEIFDDQFSVERPDGSNFTLKIRSTKLEDSAMYFCASSERVNQPQHFGDGTRLSIL.

This sequence joins TRBV27 and TRBJ2-2; D is unclear. The V gene lost 3 bases and the J gene lost 4 bases, with 9 bases spanning the gap. This CDR3 is 14 amino acids long. The germline gives CDR1 MNHEY, CDR2 SMNVEV (reference sequence). CDR3 nucleotides: TGTGCCAGCAGTTTGTTTGCGGTCACCGGGGAGCTGTTTTTT. It translates to CASSLFAVTGELFF.

This rearrangement joins TRBV29-1 to TRBJ2-7; D gene unclear. The V gene's germline CDR1 is SQVTM and CDR2 ANQGSEA. Trimming cost V 4 bases and J 4 bases, with 14 bases left between them. This CDR3 has 13 amino acids. The CDR3 is CSVVEPPRYEQYF. CDR3 in DNA: TGCAGCGTTGTGGAGCCGCCTCGGTACGAGCAGTACTTC.

V usage is TRBV18 and J usage is TRBJ2-5; D remains ambiguous. Germline lookup yields CDR1 KGHSH and CDR2 LQKENI. The V and J ends lost 6 bases and 4 bases respectively, with 12 bases between them. The CDR3 has 13 residues. DNA of the CDR3: TGTGCCAGCTCCCTGACCTTTGGAGAGACCCAGTACTTC. This gives the protein CASSLTFGETQYF.

This clone was counted ten times or more. CDR3 sequence: CASSSAGNTEAFF. CDR3 DNA: TGCGCCAGCAGCTCAGCCGGGAACACTGAAGCTTTCTTT. The chain uses TRBV5-1 and TRBJ1-1; D ambiguous. The CDR3 runs to 13 residues. The ends were cut back, 3 bases at V and 1 base at J, with 7 bases in the middle. Germline CDR1 SGHRS, CDR2 YFSETQ.

In its sample, this clone was seen a few times. The V and J genes are TRBV7-3 and TRBJ2-2; D possibly corresponds to TRBD2 (6 bases). The CDR3 length is 16 residues. V dropped 5 bases and J dropped 0 bases, with 13 bases sitting between them. Germline V CDR1 and CDR2: SGHTA, FQGTGA. The CDR3 bases are TGTGCCAGCAGCCTGGGGGGAGCGGCGAACACCGGGGAGCTGTTTTTT. As protein: CASSLGGAANTGELFF. Full variable domain (outside the CDR3, taken from reference TRBV7-3 and TRBJ2-2): GAGVSQTPSNKVTEKGKYVELRCDPISGHTALYWYRQSLGQGPEFLIYFQGTGAADDSGLPNDRFFAVRPEGSVSTLKIQRTERGDSAVYLCASSLGGAANTGELFFGEGSRLTVL.

This clone was seen a few times. Other DNA sequences in the sample encode the same CDR3. The chain links TRBV29-1 to TRBJ2-5; 7 nucleotides agree with TRBD1. V was clipped by 6 bases and J by 2 bases; unmatched bases: 3. Germline CDR1 and CDR2: SQVTM and ANQGSEA. CDR3 length: 12 residues. The CDR3 sequence is CSVDRNQETQYF. The CDR3 DNA reads TGCAGCGTGGACAGGAATCAAGAGACCCAGTACTTC. Variable domain in full (rest from reference TRBV29-1 and TRBJ2-5): SAVISQKPSRDICQRGTSLTIQCQVDSQVTMMFWYRQQPGQSLTLIATANQGSEATYESGFVIDKFPISRPNLTFSTLTVSNMSPEDSSIYLCSVDRNQETQYFGPGTRLLVL.

DNA of the CDR3: TGTGCCAGCAGTTTACCGGGAATGGCCACTGAAGCTTTCTTT. This gives the protein CASSLPGMATEAFF. The rearrangement uses TRBV28 and TRBJ1-1, with D uncertain. The CDR3 consists of 14 residues. Trimming took 2 bases from V and 4 from J, leaving 11 bases between them. Germline CDR1 and CDR2: MDHEN and SYDVKM.

This clone was seen a few times. The chain employs TRBV2 and TRBJ1-1; the match to TRBD1 covers 10 bases. V shed 3 bases, J shed 5 bases, and the junction held 9 bases outside the gene matches. The germline V gene encodes CDR1 SNHLY and CDR2 FYNNEI. There are 16 residues in the CDR3. The CDR3 DNA reads TGTGCCAGCAGTGAGTGGGACAGGGGATTTGGGACTGAAGCTTTCTTT. Residues: CASSEWDRGFGTEAFF.

The chain links TRBV29-1 to TRBJ2-1; D is perhaps TRBD1 (6 bases). This CDR3 is 16 amino acids long. CDR1 and CDR2 (germline): SQVTM, ANQGSEA. V lost 0 bases and J lost 7, with 19 bases in between. DNA of the CDR3: TGCAGCGTTGAAGACCCAGGGGCCAATTATAGGAATGAGCAGTTCTTC. It encodes CSVEDPGANYRNEQFF.

The chain joins TRBV5-8 to TRBJ2-7; 10 bases are a match to TRBD2. CDR1 is SGHTS, CDR2 YDEGEE, per germline. Trimming at V came to 1 base and at J to 4 bases, leaving 11 bases not matched to a gene. This CDR3 has 17 residues. The CDR3 DNA reads TGTGCCAGCAGCTTGCCTAGCGGGAGCCCCTCACGGTACGAGCAGTACTTC. Residues: CASSLPSGSPSRYEQYF.

This sequence joins TRBV5-4 and TRBJ2-2; D gene ambiguous. This CDR3 comprises 12 residues. Trimming shortened V by 4 bases and J by 10 bases, and 11 bases separated the two germline ends. Germline lookup yields CDR1 SGHNT and CDR2 YYREEE (reference sequence). As DNA, the CDR3 is TGTGCCAGCAGCCATCCCGCCGAGGAGCTGTTTTTT. Its protein product is CASSHPAEELFF.

V is TRBV6-1 and J is TRBJ2-1; perhaps TRBD1 as D (5 bases). The CDR3 covers 15 residues. With 0 bases removed from V and 2 bases from J, the gap between germline ends came to 8 bases. Germline CDR1 and CDR2: MNHNS and SASEGT. CDR3 DNA: TGTGCCAGCAGTGAAGCCAGGGTGGCCTACAATGAGCAGTTCTTC. Protein: CASSEARVAYNEQFF.

Remarks on this clone: The sample has other DNA sequences that encode this CDR3 too. The chain uses TRBV19 and TRBJ2-2, with TRBD2 identical over 7 bases. Losses at the gene ends were 2 bases for V and 4 bases for J; bases not matched to a gene: 1. From germline, CDR1 is LNHDA and CDR2 SQIVND (reference sequence). This CDR3 is 14 amino acids long. CDR3 in amino acids: CASSISGGTGELFF. The CDR3 nucleotides read TGTGCCAGTAGTATATCGGGGGGCACCGGGGAGCTGTTTTTT.

This clone was seen repeatedly, ten times or more. The chain employs TRBV28 and TRBJ2-7; D perhaps matches TRBD2 (6 bases). There are 14 residues in the CDR3. V gave up 6 bases and J gave up 1 base, with 13 bases separating them. Germline loops: CDR1 MDHEN, CDR2 SYDVKM. The CDR3 sequence is CASRPGLESYEQYF. In DNA, the CDR3 is TGTGCCAGCAGGCCGGGACTGGAGTCCTACGAGCAGTACTTC.

CDR3 protein: CASSISPDSSYNEQFF. In DNA form, the CDR3 reads TGTGCCAGTAGTATCTCCCCCGACAGCTCCTACAATGAGCAGTTCTTC. V usage is TRBV19 and J usage is TRBJ2-1, with D maybe TRBD1 (5 bases). CDR1 is LNHDA and CDR2 is SQIVND in the germline V gene (reference sequence). V was cut by 3 bases and J by 0 bases, with 12 bases left in between. This CDR3 has 16 amino acids.

The rearrangement links TRBV27 to TRBJ2-7; no firm D call. V lost 4 bases and J lost 7, with 14 bases in between. Germline loops: CDR1 MNHEY, CDR2 SMNVEV (reference sequence). The CDR3 sequence is 13 residues long. The CDR3 sequence is CASSSYPATEQYF. The CDR3 DNA is TGTGCCAGCAGTTCGTACCCAGCTACGGAGCAGTACTTC.

The chain couples TRBV7-9 to TRBJ2-3; TRBD2 matches at 10 bases. J lost 1 base, V lost 4 bases, and 5 bases had no gene match. The germline CDR1 and CDR2 sequences are SEHNR and FQNEAQ (reference sequence). The CDR3 extends over 16 amino acids. The CDR3 loop is CASSSSGRYGTDTQYF. The DNA of the CDR3 is TGTGCCAGCAGCTCTAGCGGGAGATACGGCACAGATACGCAGTATTTT.

The V gene is TRBV11-3, the J gene TRBJ2-2, with D possibly TRBD1 on 6 matching bases. Germline assignment: CDR1 SGHNT and CDR2 YENEEA. V was pared by 2 bases and J by 2 bases, with 12 bases between. CDR3 length: 16 residues. CDR3 nucleotides: TGTGCCAGCAGCTTATCCGGGACAACAAACACCGGGGAGCTGTTTTTT. It translates to CASSLSGTTNTGELFF.

This sequence joins TRBV6-1 and TRBJ2-1; no firm D call. CDR1 and CDR2 from the germline V gene are MNHNS and SASEGT. V was shortened by 5 bases and J by 7 bases, with 6 bases between the two germline ends. CDR3 length: 11 residues. CDR3 nucleotide sequence: TGTGCCAGCAGTAACGTAAATGAGCAGTTCTTC. The encoded protein is CASSNVNEQFF.

This clone showed up just a few times. This chain uses TRBV7-9 with TRBJ2-1, with a possible D match to TRBD2 (7 bases). Germline-derived CDR1 and CDR2 are SEHNR and FQNEAQ (reference sequence). The V end was cut by 5 bases, the J end by 7 bases, with 21 bases between. CDR3 length: 16 amino acids. CDR3 residues: CASSPLGGPYENEQFF. CDR3 bases: TGTGCCAGCAGCCCCCTGGGGGGGCCCTACGAGAATGAGCAGTTCTTC.

The chain employs TRBV28 and TRBJ2-7; D might be TRBD1 or TRBD2, each matching 6 bases. This CDR3 region has 16 residues. V was clipped by 4 bases and J by 6 bases, with 22 bases between them. Looked up from germline, CDR1 is MDHEN and CDR2 is SYDVKM. CDR3 DNA sequence: TGTGCCAGCAGTTCTGGAGGCGGAGGGACATCTCTCGAGCAGTACTTC. Translation gives CASSSGGGGTSLEQYF.